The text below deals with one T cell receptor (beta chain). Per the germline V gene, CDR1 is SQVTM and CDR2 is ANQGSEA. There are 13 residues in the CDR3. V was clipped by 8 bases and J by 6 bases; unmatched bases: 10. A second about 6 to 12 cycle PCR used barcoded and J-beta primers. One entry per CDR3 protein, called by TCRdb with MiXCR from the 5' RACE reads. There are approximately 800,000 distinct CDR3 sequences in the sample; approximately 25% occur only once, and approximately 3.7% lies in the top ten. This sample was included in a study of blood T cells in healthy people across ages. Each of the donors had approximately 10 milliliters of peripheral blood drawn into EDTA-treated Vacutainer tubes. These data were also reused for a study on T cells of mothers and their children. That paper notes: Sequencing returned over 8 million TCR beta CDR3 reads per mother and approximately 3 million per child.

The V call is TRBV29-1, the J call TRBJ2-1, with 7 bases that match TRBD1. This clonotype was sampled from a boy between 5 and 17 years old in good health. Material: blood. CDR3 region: CSISETGRNEQFF. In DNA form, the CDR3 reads TGCAGCATTTCGGAGACAGGGCGCAATGAGCAGTTCTTC.